This TCR beta chain emerged from a study of blood T cells in healthy people across ages. As regards this clonotype: Its target is not known.

With a J-beta primer mix and a sample-barcoded 5' primer, a second PCR ran about 7 to 12 cycles. TCRdb processed the 5' RACE reads anew with MiXCR; each CDR3 protein has one entry. The table shows about a million distinct CDR3 sequences, with about 51% occurring only once. The amount of total RNA extracted per sample was at least 5.5 micrograms. Study results and limitations: Strong correlation was found linking TCR beta diversity to naive T cell percentage. Expanded clonotype changes were possibly confounded by unknown donor CMV status.

The specimen sequenced was blood. This TCR was sampled from a woman aged 55-69 years in good health.

CDR3 bases: TGTGCCAGCAGCTTAGATCCAGGGGAGGGGGACGAGCAGTACTTC. It codes for CASSLDPGEGDEQYF. The chain couples TRBV11-2 to TRBJ2-7, with D possibly matching TRBD2 (7 bases). Trimming left V 0 bases short and J 5 bases short, with 14 bases between. Germline V gene data show CDR1 as SGHAT and CDR2 as FQNNGV. This CDR3 comprises 15 residues.